The 29 T cell receptor beta chains given below trace back to one sample, sequenced in a study of molecular identifiers for immune sequencing clone quantification. One entry per CDR3 protein results from TCRdb running MiXCR on the PCR reads. Here the sample spans 490,000 or so distinct CDR3 sequences, 20% to 25% being singletons. The source material was naive CD8+ T cells from blood, with Jurkat cell RNA spiked in. Subset reported: FACS-sorted CD8+CD4-CCR7+CD45RA+ naive T cells. The receptors were gathered from a human donor in good health. Some libraries in this study had Jurkat cell RNA spiked in.

Only a few counts were recorded for this clonotype. The chain links TRBV4-2 to TRBJ1-2, with D perhaps TRBD1 (5 bases). The CDR3 has 16 amino acids. V lost 0 bases and J 8 bases, leaving 19 bases between the germline ends. In germline, CDR1 is LGHNA, CDR2 YNFKEQ. The DNA for the CDR3 is TGTGCCAGCAGCCAAGAGGAAACAGGTCCGGTATGGGGCTACACCTTC. This encodes CASSQEETGPVWGYTF.

A note on this clonotype: This may be a read error: a much more frequent sequence differs by one nucleotide. The J gene is TRBJ2-7, the V gene TRBV4-3; D could derive from TRBD1 or TRBD2 (6 bases each). The CDR3 is 14 residues long. Germline V gives CDR1 LGHNA, CDR2 YSLEER. CDR3 in amino acids: CAGSQDGGLDEQYF. The CDR3, as DNA: TGCGCCGGCAGCCAAGATGGGGGGCTGGACGAGCAGTACTTC.

This clonotype was seen ten or more times. The chain is built from TRBV12-3 or TRBV12-4 and TRBJ2-5; either TRBD1 or TRBD2 may fit D (6 bases each). V shed 4 bases and J shed 0 bases, with 12 bases lying between them. The CDR3 spans 15 residues. CDR3 DNA: TGTGCCAGCAGTTCCCGGAGGGGGAACCAAGAGACCCAGTACTTC. Protein: CASSSRRGNQETQYF.

This clonotype was observed at least ten times. The chain has TRBV2 and TRBJ2-4; D might be TRBD2 (6 bases). V was clipped by 7 bases and J by 9 bases, with 10 bases between them. CDR3 length: 11 residues. CDR1 is SNHLY and CDR2 is FYNNEI in the germline V gene. CDR3 protein: CASTGVFIQYF. The CDR3 bases are TGTGCCAGCACGGGGGTGTTCATTCAGTACTTC.

This clonotype was detected ten times or more. The chain recombines TRBV7-9 with TRBJ2-2; D gene unclear. This CDR3 is built from 13 residues. V was cut by 1 base and J by 4 bases, with 4 bases left in between. Germline V CDR1 and CDR2: SEHNR, FQNEAQ (reference sequence). The CDR3 here is CASSLGSTGELFF. In nucleotides, the CDR3 is TGTGCCAGCAGCTTAGGTTCCACCGGGGAGCTGTTTTTT.

Many counts were recorded for this clonotype. The gene calls are TRBV5-5 and TRBJ2-7, with unresolved D. The CDR3 extends over 14 amino acids. V lost 0 bases to trimming and J lost 5 bases, with 12 bases between them. Germline values: CDR1 SGHKS, CDR2 YYEKEE (reference sequence). CDR3: CASSLAPGSDEQYF. As DNA, the CDR3 is TGTGCCAGCAGCTTGGCGCCGGGCTCGGACGAGCAGTACTTC. Supplemented by reference TRBV5-5 and TRBJ2-7, the full variable domain reads DAGVTQSPTHLIKTRGQQVTLRCSPISGHKSVSWYQQVLGQGPQFIFQYYEKEERGRGNFPDRFSARQFPNYSSELNVNALLLGDSALYLCASSLAPGSDEQYFGPGTRLTVT.

This clonotype came up once. A much larger clone lies a single base off, so this may be a read error. The chain has TRBV28 and TRBJ2-7, with D hard to call. Germline V gene lookup returns CDR1 MDHEN and CDR2 SYDVKM. The CDR3 is made up of 14 amino acids. Here the CDR3 DNA reads TGTGCCAGCAGTACCCGACCAAACTCCCACGAGCAGTACTTC. Its protein product is CASSTRPNSHEQYF.

This clonotype was observed many times. V is TRBV7-2 and J is TRBJ2-7; 9 bases are a match to TRBD1. The CDR3 consists of 15 residues. The germline V gene has CDR1 SGHTA and CDR2 FQGNSA. Trimming at V came to 1 base and at J to 2 bases, leaving 3 bases not matched to a gene. The CDR3 region is CASSLDGTGTYEQYF. CDR3 DNA: TGTGCCAGCAGCTTAGACGGGACAGGGACCTACGAGCAGTACTTC.

This rearrangement joins TRBV30 to TRBJ1-1, with D maybe TRBD1 (5 bases). The CDR3 loop spans 13 amino acids. V lost 2 bases and J 6 bases, leaving 13 bases between the germline ends. Per germline, CDR1 GTSNPN and CDR2 SVGIG (reference sequence). The CDR3 coding sequence is TGTGCCTGGAGTCCCCCCCCCAGGGCTGAAGCTTTCTTT. This gives the protein CAWSPPPRAEAFF.

This clonotype was detected many times. The chain carries TRBV5-1 and TRBJ1-1; tentatively, D is TRBD1 (5 bases). Trimming removed 6 bases from V and 4 bases from J, with 16 bases in between. The CDR3 sequence is 14 residues long. Germline-derived CDR1 and CDR2 are SGHRS and YFSETQ. CDR3 loop: CASTKGSRSTEAFF. The CDR3 DNA reads as TGCGCCAGCACTAAGGGGTCTCGGTCCACTGAAGCTTTCTTT.

This clonotype was observed at least ten times. The V and J genes are TRBV14 and TRBJ2-2, with 9 bases identical to TRBD1. The J segment lost 0 bases and the V segment lost 6 bases, leaving 8 bases of the junction unmatched. Germline V gene lookup returns CDR1 SGHDN and CDR2 FVKESK. The CDR3 loop spans 17 amino acids. CDR3 sequence: CASRGQGQFANTGELFF. CDR3 in DNA: TGTGCCAGCAGGGGACAGGGTCAATTCGCGAACACCGGGGAGCTGTTTTTT.

This clonotype was picked up a small number of times. This rearrangement joins TRBV9 to TRBJ2-5, with no clear D. Germline V CDR1 and CDR2: SGDLS, YYNGEE. The CDR3 has 15 amino acids. V gave up 0 bases and J gave up 4 bases, with 13 bases separating them. CDR3 amino acids: CASSVAMDLGETQYF. The CDR3 coding sequence is TGTGCCAGCAGCGTAGCTATGGACCTCGGAGAGACCCAGTACTTC.

Only a few counts were recorded for this clonotype. V and J are TRBV4-3 and TRBJ1-1, with 12 bases that match TRBD1. J lost 5 bases, V lost 1 base, and 8 bases had no gene match. Germline CDR1 and CDR2: LGHNA and YSLEER. The CDR3 extends over 17 amino acids. CDR3 nucleotide sequence: TGCGCCAGCAGCCAAGGGGACAGGGGGCTAGTGGAGACTGAAGCTTTCTTT. It specifies CASSQGDRGLVETEAFF.

As regards this clonotype: A much larger clonotype is one base distant, so this may be a read error. The chain combines TRBV6-2 or TRBV6-3 with TRBJ2-5; maybe TRBD2 (5 bases). Germline loops: CDR1 MNHEY, CDR2 SVGEGT. The CDR3 is 14 residues long. V shed 2 bases and J shed 0 bases, with 7 bases lying between them. The CDR3 DNA follows: TGTGCCAGCAGTTACACGGGGTACCAAGAGACCCAGTACTTC. Its protein is CASSYTGYQETQYF.

In this sample, this clonotype turned up many times. The V call is TRBV27, the J call TRBJ2-3, with 9 positions matching TRBD2. The CDR3 spans 16 residues. V trimming: 4 bases; J trimming: 4 bases; junction bases outside the gene matches: 9. Germline V gene lookup returns CDR1 MNHEY and CDR2 SMNVEV (reference sequence). The CDR3 loop reads CASSSLAGNGADTQYF. The DNA of the CDR3 is TGTGCCAGCAGTTCTCTAGCGGGAAATGGAGCAGATACGCAGTATTTT.

This clonotype appeared many times. The rearrangement links TRBV28 to TRBJ2-3; D ambiguous. There are 13 residues in the CDR3. Germline CDR1 and CDR2: MDHEN and SYDVKM. Trimming shortened V by 10 bases and J by 2 bases, and 13 bases separated the two germline ends. DNA of the CDR3: TGTGCCAATAGCCGGGCCGTCACAGATACGCAGTATTTT. Its protein is CANSRAVTDTQYF.

The chain has TRBV27 and TRBJ1-2; no clear D gene. CDR1 is MNHEY, CDR2 SMNVEV, per germline (reference sequence). CDR3 length: 13 residues. V lost 3 bases, J lost 3 bases, and 8 bases lay in between. CDR3 sequence (DNA): TGTGCCAGCAGTTTGGGGTCCTACTATGGCTACACCTTC. Residues: CASSLGSYYGYTF.

The V gene is TRBV7-2, the J gene TRBJ2-1; possibly TRBD2 for D (7 bases). This CDR3 region has 16 residues. CDR1 SGHTA and CDR2 FQGNSA come from the germline V gene. Trimming took 4 bases from V and 3 from J, leaving 16 bases between them. This chain's CDR3 is CASSSDAGALYNEQFF. CDR3 bases: TGTGCCAGCAGCTCAGACGCGGGGGCCCTCTACAATGAGCAGTTCTTC.

This clonotype was recorded at least ten times. The chain recombines TRBV6-6 with TRBJ1-5, with D possibly matching TRBD1 (5 bases). Deletions cut 5 bases from V and 7 bases from J, with 24 bases between. CDR1 is MNHNY and CDR2 is SVGAGI in the germline V gene (reference sequence). The CDR3 has 17 amino acids. CDR3 DNA sequence: TGTGCCAGCAGTCACCCCCGGGACCATTCTTGGGGGCAGCCCCAGCATTTT. Protein sequence: CASSHPRDHSWGQPQHF.

In regard to this clonotype: A clone one base away is much larger, so this may be a read error. The rearrangement uses TRBV11-2 and TRBJ1-1, with a tentative D call TRBD1 (6 bases). Germline lookup yields CDR1 SGHAT and CDR2 FQNNGV. The CDR3 runs to 13 residues. Trimming took 6 bases from V and 4 from J, leaving 12 bases between them. The CDR3 sequence: CASRSTGSTEAFF. The CDR3 bases are TGTGCCAGCAGATCTACAGGGAGCACTGAAGCTTTCTTT.

The genes are TRBV27 and TRBJ1-5, with D possibly TRBD1 on 5 matching bases. The germline V and J ends were trimmed by 0 bases and 4 bases, with 10 bases remaining between them. The CDR3 length is 15 residues. CDR1 is MNHEY and CDR2 is SMNVEV in the germline V gene (reference sequence). The CDR3 here is CASSLSGDGNQPQHF. The CDR3 DNA sequence: TGTGCCAGCAGTTTATCAGGGGATGGAAATCAGCCCCAGCATTTT.

Comments on this clonotype: A read error may be the cause here, since a much bigger clone is one base away. This sequence joins TRBV3-1 and TRBJ2-3; 11 positions match TRBD2. The CDR3 is 17 amino acids. Germline values: CDR1 LGHDT, CDR2 YNNKEL (reference sequence). The CDR3 is CACSQVPEGLAENTQYF. The CDR3 DNA reads as TGTGCCTGCAGCCAAGTCCCAGAGGGACTAGCGGAGAATACGCAGTATTTT.

In its sample, this clonotype was seen many times. The CDR3 sequence: CASSPPGSLADTQYF. The CDR3 DNA reads as TGTGCCAGCAGCCCACCCGGGTCGTTAGCTGATACGCAGTATTTT. The chain has TRBV7-9 and TRBJ2-3; D uncertain. The V end was cut by 5 bases, the J end by 6 bases, with 18 bases between. Germline CDR1 reads SEHNR; CDR2 reads FQNEAQ (reference sequence). The CDR3 has 15 amino acids.

The chain has TRBV5-8 and TRBJ1-5; weak D call: TRBD1 (6 bases). Trimming removed 4 bases at V and 4 bases at J, with 12 bases between. In germline, CDR1 is SGHTS, CDR2 YDEGEE. This CDR3 contains 14 residues. The CDR3 spells CASSVWDNNQPQHF. The CDR3 DNA is TGTGCCAGCAGCGTTTGGGACAATAATCAGCCCCAGCATTTT.

This clonotype was detected a few times. J is TRBJ1-2 and V is TRBV19; weak D call: TRBD1 (6 bases). The V end lost 3 bases, the J end lost 2 bases, and 16 bases lay between the germline ends. This CDR3 comprises 16 residues. Per the germline V gene, CDR1 is LNHDA and CDR2 is SQIVND (reference sequence). The CDR3 coding sequence is TGTGCCAGTAGTATCCCCGACAGGACGATCAACTATGGCTACACCTTC. It encodes CASSIPDRTINYGYTF.

This clonotype has ten or more counts. Mismatch with germline at one junction end may stem from a read error. The chain joins TRBV7-7 to TRBJ2-7; a possible D gene is TRBD2 (5 bases). Germline values: CDR1 SSHAT, CDR2 FNYEAQ (reference sequence). This CDR3 has 14 residues. CDR3 residues: CASSLSTSSYEQYF. CDR3 coding DNA: TGCGCCAGCAGCCTCTCAACTAGCTCCTACGAGCAGTACTTC.

This clonotype has ten or more counts. This chain links TRBV4-3 with TRBJ2-1; 9 bases line up with TRBD1. V trimming: 3 bases; J trimming: 9 bases; junction bases outside the gene matches: 6. Germline-derived CDR1 and CDR2 are LGHNA and YSLEER. There are 14 residues in the CDR3. The CDR3 sequence: CASSQGQGFGEQFF. CDR3 sequence (DNA): TGCGCCAGCAGCCAGGGACAGGGATTTGGTGAGCAGTTCTTC.

The chain is built from TRBV6-2 or TRBV6-3 and TRBJ2-7, with 8 bases lining up with TRBD1. Per the germline V gene, CDR1 is MNHEY and CDR2 is SVGEGT. CDR3 length equals 17 residues. The V and J ends lost 8 bases and 5 bases, in that order; junction bases with no gene match: 20. The CDR3 region is CASPGGGPGGESHEQYF. CDR3 nucleotides: TGTGCCAGCCCAGGTGGGGGCCCAGGGGGCGAGAGCCACGAGCAGTACTTC.

This clonotype was recorded many times. The V call is TRBV20-1, the J call TRBJ2-3; D might be TRBD2 (5 bases). V gave up 4 bases and J gave up 0 bases, with 14 bases separating them. This CDR3 has 15 amino acids. Germline V CDR1 and CDR2: DFQATT, SNEGSKA (reference sequence). The CDR3 DNA follows: TGCAGTGCTACGGACTTAGAGTCTAGCACAGATACGCAGTATTTT. Amino acid sequence: CSATDLESSTDTQYF.